This TCR beta chain originates from a study of blood T cells in healthy people across ages. Study outcomes and limitations: Unknown CMV status may confound age-related changes in expanded clones. Calculation of diversity from one million T cells yielded estimates considered to be underestimates.

Germline CDR1 reads SGHTA; CDR2 reads FQGNSA. The CDR3 length is 14 residues. The authors ran a second PCR of roughly 6 to 11 cycles using a sample-barcoded 5' primer and a J-beta primer mix. TCRdb itself ran the 5' RACE reads through MiXCR, one entry per CDR3 protein. The sample includes hundreds of thousands of distinct CDR3 sequences, about 30% seen only once; the top ten take 15%. As concerns this clonotype: Its specificity is not known.

J is TRBJ2-7 and V is TRBV7-2; 9 positions match TRBD1. The J call may not be correct, given that the DNA end is closer to TRBJ2-4. Sequencing used blood. The clonotype comes from a woman aged 80 or older in good health. The CDR3 nucleotides are TGTGCCAGCAGCGTAAGGGGACAGGGAACCATTCAGTACTTC. Translated, it gives CASSVRGQGTIQYF.